The T cell receptor beta chain under discussion was sequenced for a study of glioma-infiltrating T cells. General study results and limits: Tissue-blood divergence was below expectation in non-neoplastic patients, above in gliomas. CDR3 overlap between tissue and blood was very small.

Germline V gene sequence: CDR1 MRHNA, CDR2 SNTAGT. This CDR3 contains 13 residues. V gave up 8 bases and J gave up 0 bases, with 11 bases separating them. For this clonotype: The antigen remains unidentified.

TCR alpha and beta CDR3 regions were amplified from RNA using iRepertoire nested multiplex PCR. For one-step reverse transcription and amplification, about 85-400 ng of tissue mRNA or PBMC total RNA was used. TCRdb independently ran MiXCR on the multiplex PCR reads; one entry per CDR3 protein. The table includes roughly 100,000 distinct CDR3 sequences, around 31% detected once. The genes are TRBV6-4 and TRBJ2-7, with TRBD2 as a possible D gene (6 bases). The sequenced sample was glioma tissue, nonneoplastic brain tissue, or PBMCs (not recorded which). The receptor was isolated from a human donor with low-grade glioma or glioblastoma, undergoing nonglioma brain surgery, or in good health (not recorded which). The CDR3 coding sequence is TGTGCCAGCGGGGAGGACTACTCCTACGAGCAGTACTTC. Its protein is CASGEDYSYEQYF.